This T cell receptor beta chain came from a study of blood T cell repertoires in COVID-19. Whole-study context: COVID-19 samples, acute and convalescent, were from the United States, Italy and Spain. PBMCs, B-cell-depleted T cells, or T cells provided the cDNA or gDNA that made up the material.

CDR3 length: 13 residues. The V end lost 3 bases, the J end lost 2 bases, and 7 bases lay between the germline ends. Germline values: CDR1 KGHSH, CDR2 LQKENI. Sequencing was performed with immunoSEQ multiplex PCR; in TCRdb, only in-frame clones are kept and a portion is missing. The table shows about 400,000 clones, with around 89% occurring only once. Worth noting for this clone: In the same sample, other DNA sequences code for this CDR3.

The material sequenced was peripheral blood. This clonotype was sampled from a man in his forties with acute or convalescent COVID-19. This chain links TRBV18 with TRBJ1-2; D not resolved. CDR3 nucleotide sequence: TGTGCCAGCTCACCCGGAGGCAACTATGGCTACACCTTC. Its translation: CASSPGGNYGYTF.